The rows below give T cell receptor beta chains drawn from one sample of a study of somatic mutations in cytotoxic T cells in rheumatoid arthritis. The table came from immunoSEQ multiplex PCR; TCRdb's copy has only in-frame clones and leaves some out. The sample holds about 10,000 clones, more than 75% seen once. Material: CD8+ T cells sorted from blood. All receptors derive from an adult with rheumatoid arthritis. Each CDR3 is given with its conserved first and last residue. The D gene is left open where the match is weak. Clone size is given for some rows only: seen once, a few or many times, or a class if the clone is expanded.

CDR3: CASSWGVTYNEQFF; DNA: TGTGCCAGCAGTTGGGGAGTTACCTACAATGAGCAGTTCTTC; V: TRBV27; size: NA; J: TRBJ2-1; D: NA; length: 14
CDR3: CATATERADEQYF; DNA: TGTGCCACCGCCACCGAACGGGCAGACGAGCAGTACTTC; V: TRBV15; size: NA; J: TRBJ2-7; D: NA; length: 13
CDR3: CASSLAGSEQYF; DNA: TGTGCCAGCAGCTTGGCTGGTAGCGAGCAGTACTTC; V: TRBV5-6; size: NA; J: TRBJ2-7; D: NA; length: 12
CDR3: CASSIQGEVVGYTF; DNA: TGTGCCAGCAGTATACAGGGAGAGGTGGTCGGCTACACCTTC; V: TRBV6-6; size: NA; J: TRBJ1-2; D: NA; length: 14
CDR3: CASSSEVGFGYTF; DNA: TGTGCCAGCAGCTCCGAGGTCGGGTTCGGCTACACCTTC; V: TRBV7-8; size: NA; J: TRBJ1-2; D: NA; length: 13
CDR3: CASSPAPVSSYNSPLHF; DNA: TGTGCCAGCAGCCCAGCACCGGTGAGCTCCTATAATTCACCCCTCCACTTT; V: TRBV9; size: NA; J: TRBJ1-6; D: NA; length: 17
CDR3: CASSLGPENEQYF; DNA: TGTGCCAGCAGCTTAGGGCCAGAGAACGAGCAGTACTTC; V: TRBV7-2; size: once; J: TRBJ2-7; D: NA; length: 13
CDR3: CASSLGPDGVLSSGNTIYF; DNA: TGTGCCAGCAGCCTAGGTCCCGACGGGGTCTTAAGCTCTGGAAACACCATATATTTT; V: TRBV28; size: NA; J: TRBJ1-3; D: NA; length: 19
CDR3: CASSLGGTDQPQHF; DNA: TGTGCCAGCAGTTTAGGGGGTACGGATCAGCCCCAGCATTTT; V: TRBV28; size: NA; J: TRBJ1-5; D: NA; length: 14
CDR3: CASSLAGVQGYTF; DNA: TGTGCCAGCAGCTTAGCAGGGGTTCAGGGCTACACCTTC; V: TRBV7-9; size: few; J: TRBJ1-2; D: NA; length: 13
CDR3: CASSVGQGAVDTQYF; DNA: TGTGCCAGCAGCGTCGGACAGGGGGCCGTAGATACGCAGTATTTT; V: TRBV11-2; size: NA; J: TRBJ2-3; D: TRBD1; length: 15
CDR3: CSVGGGGMGTNEKLFF; DNA: TGCAGCGTTGGTGGGGGGGGAATGGGAACTAATGAAAAACTGTTTTTT; V: TRBV29-1; size: NA; J: TRBJ1-4; D: NA; length: 16
CDR3: CASSQDRPVPSNEQFF; DNA: TGCGCCAGCAGCCAAGATAGGCCAGTCCCTTCCAATGAGCAGTTCTTC; V: TRBV4-1; size: NA; J: TRBJ2-1; D: NA; length: 16
CDR3: CASSTGTEINEKLFF; DNA: TGCGCCAGCAGCACCGGGACAGAGATTAATGAAAAACTGTTTTTT; V: TRBV5-1; size: few; J: TRBJ1-4; D: TRBD1; length: 15
CDR3: CASRTGQGGTNTDTQYF; DNA: TGCGCCAGCAGAACAGGACAGGGTGGGACGAACACAGATACGCAGTATTTT; V: TRBV5-1; size: NA; J: TRBJ2-3; D: TRBD1; length: 17
CDR3: CASSFLRQGNSPLHF; DNA: TGTGCCAGCAGCTTCTTGAGACAGGGTAATTCACCCCTCCACTTT; V: TRBV7-9; size: NA; J: TRBJ1-6; D: TRBD1; length: 15
CDR3: CASSLAGDTEAFF; DNA: TGTGCCAGCAGCTTAGCCGGGGACACTGAAGCTTTCTTT; V: TRBV7-6; size: NA; J: TRBJ1-1; D: NA; length: 13
CDR3: CAWSVARGSEAFF; DNA: TGTGCCTGGAGTGTAGCCAGGGGGTCTGAAGCTTTCTTT; V: TRBV30; size: few; J: TRBJ1-1; D: TRBD1; length: 13
CDR3: CASSGQGAAGNTIYF; DNA: TGTGCCAGCAGCGGACAGGGTGCGGCTGGAAACACCATATATTTT; V: TRBV9; size: NA; J: TRBJ1-3; D: TRBD1; length: 15
CDR3: CASSIAEGSPYNEQFF; DNA: TGTGCCAGTAGTATAGCGGAGGGGAGTCCCTACAATGAGCAGTTCTTC; V: TRBV19; size: NA; J: TRBJ2-1; D: NA; length: 16
CDR3: CASSLSGGSYNEQFF; DNA: TGTGCCAGCAGTTTATCTGGGGGTTCATACAATGAGCAGTTCTTC; V: TRBV27; size: NA; J: TRBJ2-1; D: NA; length: 15
CDR3: CASSVTGLAGGSTDTQYF; DNA: TGTGCCAGCAGCGTAACGGGACTAGCGGGGGGGAGCACAGATACGCAGTATTTT; V: TRBV9; size: NA; J: TRBJ2-3; D: TRBD2; length: 18
CDR3: CASSLAPTHQETQYF; DNA: TGTGCCAGCAGCTTAGCGCCGACCCACCAAGAGACCCAGTACTTC; V: TRBV7-9; size: NA; J: TRBJ2-5; D: NA; length: 15
CDR3: CASSLALGEAEAFF; DNA: TGTGCCAGCAGCTTAGCCCTTGGGGAGGCTGAAGCTTTCTTT; V: TRBV7-7; size: NA; J: TRBJ1-1; D: NA; length: 14
CDR3: CASSYSLSLAYGYTF; DNA: TGTGCCAGCAGTTACTCGTTGAGCCTGGCCTATGGCTACACCTTC; V: TRBV6-5; size: NA; J: TRBJ1-2; D: NA; length: 15
CDR3: CASPGGGGYTF; DNA: TGTGCCAGCCCCGGCGGCGGCGGCTACACCTTC; V: TRBV30; size: few; J: TRBJ1-2; D: NA; length: 11
CDR3: CASSFGEMNTEAFF; DNA: TGTGCCAGCAGCTTCGGGGAAATGAACACTGAAGCTTTCTTT; V: TRBV7-9; size: NA; J: TRBJ1-1; D: NA; length: 14
CDR3: CASSQEGTGSFEQYF; DNA: TGCGCCAGCAGCCAAGAGGGGACAGGTTCTTTCGAGCAGTACTTC; V: TRBV4-3; size: NA; J: TRBJ2-7; D: TRBD1; length: 15
CDR3: CASSQDEEGSTEAFF; DNA: TGTGCCAGCAGCCAAGATGAGGAGGGGAGCACTGAAGCTTTCTTT; V: TRBV14; size: once; J: TRBJ1-1; D: NA; length: 15
CDR3: CASSLMNTEAFF; DNA: TGTGCCAGCAGTTTAATGAACACTGAAGCTTTCTTT; V: TRBV28; size: NA; J: TRBJ1-1; D: NA; length: 12
CDR3: CASSFGLGGYEQYF; DNA: TGCGCCAGCAGCTTTGGGCTGGGCGGCTACGAGCAGTACTTC; V: TRBV5-1; size: NA; J: TRBJ2-7; D: NA; length: 14
CDR3: CASSLTGMNEQYF; DNA: TGCGCCAGCAGCTTAACAGGGATGAACGAGCAGTACTTC; V: TRBV5-1; size: few; J: TRBJ2-7; D: NA; length: 13
CDR3: CASSQPTGTSGTQYF; DNA: TGCGCCAGCAGCCAGCCCACCGGGACTAGCGGGACCCAGTACTTC; V: TRBV4-1; size: NA; J: TRBJ2-5; D: TRBD2; length: 15
CDR3: CASSYINQPQHF; DNA: TGTGCCAGCAGTTACATCAATCAGCCCCAGCATTTT; V: TRBV28; size: NA; J: TRBJ1-5; D: NA; length: 12
CDR3: CASSLARGNFEKLFF; DNA: TGTGCCAGCTCCCTCGCCCGGGGTAATTTCGAAAAACTGTTTTTT; V: TRBV18; size: NA; J: TRBJ1-4; D: NA; length: 15
CDR3: CASSVDDTLGNTEAFF; DNA: TGTGCCAGCAGCGTAGACGACACCCTTGGGAACACTGAAGCTTTCTTT; V: TRBV9; size: NA; J: TRBJ1-1; D: NA; length: 16
CDR3: CASSSWTSGGFGEQFF; DNA: TGTGCCAGCAGCTCCTGGACTAGCGGGGGTTTCGGTGAGCAGTTCTTC; V: TRBV7-3; size: NA; J: TRBJ2-1; D: TRBD2; length: 16
CDR3: CASSLAGGNTEAFF; DNA: TGCGCCAGCAGCTTGGCCGGCGGGAACACTGAAGCTTTCTTT; V: TRBV5-1; size: once; J: TRBJ1-1; D: NA; length: 14
CDR3: CASSTDRTYEQYF; DNA: TGCGCCAGCAGCACCGACAGGACGTACGAGCAGTACTTC; V: TRBV5-1; size: NA; J: TRBJ2-7; D: NA; length: 13
CDR3: CASSLTGTGTYEQYF; DNA: TGTGCCAGCAGCTTAACCGGGACAGGCACTTACGAGCAGTACTTC; V: TRBV9; size: NA; J: TRBJ2-7; D: TRBD1; length: 15
CDR3: CASSEPLRMGAFYGYTF; DNA: TGTGCCAGCAGTGAACCTCTTCGGATGGGGGCTTTCTATGGCTACACCTTC; V: TRBV6-1; size: once; J: TRBJ1-2; D: NA; length: 17
CDR3: CASSPQGGETNEKLFF; DNA: TGTGCCAGCAGCCCACAGGGAGGGGAAACTAATGAAAAACTGTTTTTT; V: TRBV9; size: NA; J: TRBJ1-4; D: NA; length: 16
CDR3: CASSLRSPSSYNEQFF; DNA: TGTGCCAGCAGTTTACGTAGCCCTAGCTCCTACAATGAGCAGTTCTTC; V: TRBV27; size: once; J: TRBJ2-1; D: NA; length: 16
CDR3: CASRPGQGYEQYF; DNA: TGTGCCAGCCGCCCGGGACAGGGATACGAGCAGTACTTC; V: TRBV7-6; size: few; J: TRBJ2-7; D: TRBD1; length: 13
CDR3: CASSVLGQPYSNQPQHF; DNA: TGTGCCAGTAGCGTGCTGGGGCAGCCATATAGCAATCAGCCCCAGCATTTT; V: TRBV19; size: NA; J: TRBJ1-5; D: NA; length: 17
CDR3: CASSLAWTAGELFF; DNA: TGTGCCAGCAGTTTAGCATGGACCGCCGGGGAGCTGTTTTTT; V: TRBV28; size: NA; J: TRBJ2-2; D: NA; length: 14
CDR3: CASSQEGGRITEAFF; DNA: TGCGCCAGCAGCCAAGAAGGGGGCAGGATTACTGAAGCTTTCTTT; V: TRBV4-1; size: NA; J: TRBJ1-1; D: TRBD1; length: 15
CDR3: CASSAQDLPSYEQYF; DNA: TGTGCCAGCAGCGCACAGGACCTCCCATCCTACGAGCAGTACTTC; V: TRBV9; size: NA; J: TRBJ2-7; D: NA; length: 15
CDR3: CASSQDGGNTEAFF; DNA: TGCGCCAGCAGCCAAGATGGGGGTAACACTGAAGCTTTCTTT; V: TRBV4-3; size: NA; J: TRBJ1-1; D: NA; length: 14
CDR3: CASRPNPGQGANEKLFF; DNA: TGTGCCAGCAGGCCCAATCCGGGACAGGGGGCCAATGAAAAACTGTTTTTT; V: TRBV28; size: NA; J: TRBJ1-4; D: TRBD1; length: 17
CDR3: CATSRSRGNYGYTF; DNA: TGTGCCACCAGCAGATCTCGCGGAAACTATGGCTACACCTTC; V: TRBV15; size: NA; J: TRBJ1-2; D: NA; length: 14
CDR3: CASSQGTGTGGGYTF; DNA: TGCGCCAGCAGCCAAGGGACCGGGACAGGGGGTGGCTACACCTTC; V: TRBV4-3; size: once; J: TRBJ1-2; D: TRBD1; length: 15
CDR3: CASSYPGQNTGELFF; DNA: TGTGCCAGCAGCTATCCGGGACAGAACACCGGGGAGCTGTTTTTT; V: TRBV7-9; size: NA; J: TRBJ2-2; D: NA; length: 15